The rows below give T cell receptor beta chains drawn from one sample of a study of T cells in localized non-small cell lung cancer. Sequencing used immunoSEQ multiplex PCR; TCRdb keeps in-frame clones, though not all of them. The sample consists of tens of thousands of clones, 80% of them appearing once. The input for sequencing was peripheral blood, taken before any cancer treatment. Source of these receptors: a female donor over 55 with stage I lung adenocarcinoma. Both conserved end residues are part of each CDR3. D genes are given only for firm matches. Clone size is stated in some rows and not others, as once, few, many or a class when expanded.

size	V	J	D	DNA	CDR3
NA	TRBV6-5	TRBJ1-1	NA	TGTGCCAGCAGTTACGTGAACACTGAAGCTTTCTTT	CASSYVNTEAFF
NA	TRBV11-2	TRBJ2-7	NA	TGTGCCAGCAGCTATCGGTGGCTTTCATCCTACGAGCAGTACTTC	CASSYRWLSSYEQYF
NA	TRBV27	TRBJ1-1	NA	TGTGCCAGCAGTTTTGGCCAGGGAGGGAACACTGAAGCTTTCTTT	CASSFGQGGNTEAFF
NA	TRBV5-6	TRBJ2-7	NA	TGTGCCAGCAGCAGACAGACCGTTTACGAGCAGTACTTC	CASSRQTVYEQYF
NA	TRBV6-1	TRBJ1-4	TRBD1	TGTGCCAGCAGTACATACAGGGGTGCTAATGAAAAACTGTTTTTT	CASSTYRGANEKLFF
NA	TRBV7-2	TRBJ1-1	NA	TGTGCCAGCAGCTTTGGGTCTGAAGCTTTCTTT	CASSFGSEAFF
NA	TRBV7-9	TRBJ2-5	NA	TGTGCCAGCAGCTCTAGTGAGACCCAGTACTTC	CASSSSETQYF
NA	TRBV7-6	TRBJ1-5	NA	TGTGCCAGCAGCTTAGTGCCTGCTGAACAGCCCCAGCATTTT	CASSLVPAEQPQHF
NA	TRBV19	TRBJ1-5	NA	TGTGCCAGTAGCTTGGACCCGCGATACACCGTTGACAATCAGCCCCAGCATTTT	CASSLDPRYTVDNQPQHF
NA	TRBV5-1	TRBJ2-1	TRBD2	TGCGCCAGCAGCCGCGAGGCAGCTAGCGGGGGGTACAATGAGCAGTTCTTC	CASSREAASGGYNEQFF
NA	TRBV5-1	TRBJ1-1	NA	TGCGCCAGCAGCCCGAGGGAGAACACTGAAGCTTTCTTT	CASSPRENTEAFF
NA	TRBV9	TRBJ2-1	NA	TGTGCCAGCAGCGTAGACACAGGGCCAAACAATGAGCAGTTCTTC	CASSVDTGPNNEQFF
NA	TRBV30	TRBJ1-5	NA	TGTGCCTGGAGTATCTTCGGGTCATCTAGCAATCAGCCCCAGCATTTT	CAWSIFGSSSNQPQHF
NA	TRBV20-1	TRBJ2-7	NA	TGCAGTGCTAGGGGCATGAACGAGCAGTACTTC	CSARGMNEQYF
NA	TRBV10-2	TRBJ1-5	NA	TGCGCCAGCAGTGAGAACAGGGCTTACAATCAGCCCCAGCATTTT	CASSENRAYNQPQHF
NA	TRBV5-6	TRBJ1-1	TRBD1	TGTGCCAGCAGCTTGGGACAGGGAAGGGTAAACACTGAAGCTTTCTTT	CASSLGQGRVNTEAFF
NA	TRBV30	TRBJ1-6	NA	TGTGCCTGGAGTCCCGTCGGCGTGGGGTCACCCCTCCACTTT	CAWSPVGVGSPLHF
NA	TRBV5-1	TRBJ1-2	NA	TGCGCCAGCAGCTTGGCGCGAGGGTATGGCTACACCTTC	CASSLARGYGYTF
NA	TRBV4-2	TRBJ1-2	NA	TGTGCCAGCAGCCAAGACTTAGCCGCCAACTATGGCTACACCTTC	CASSQDLAANYGYTF
NA	TRBV18	TRBJ1-2	NA	TGTGCCAGCTCACCACAATCCGACAGAGCCTATGGCTACACCTTC	CASSPQSDRAYGYTF
NA	TRBV9	TRBJ2-3	TRBD2	TGTGCCAGCAGCCCCCCGGGGGGAAGGGCGGTTACGCAGTATTTT	CASSPPGGRAVTQYF
once	TRBV7-2	TRBJ1-4	TRBD1	TGTGCCAGCAGCACTGGGACAGCAACTAATGAAAAACTGTTTTTT	CASSTGTATNEKLFF
NA	TRBV6-5	TRBJ1-6	NA	TGTGCCAGCAGTTGGGGACGGACCGATAATTCACCCCTCCACTTT	CASSWGRTDNSPLHF
NA	TRBV2	TRBJ2-5	NA	TGTGCCAGCAGTGAAGGAGGAACGGGGCAAGAGACCCAGTACTTC	CASSEGGTGQETQYF